A selection of T cell receptor beta chains follows, all from one sample in a study of blood T cell repertoires in COVID-19. The method was immunoSEQ multiplex PCR; TCRdb's version includes in-frame clones alone and lacks a portion of them. The sample shows approximately 290,000 clones, 85% to 90% of them seen only once. Specimen: peripheral blood. The source is a man aged 30-40 years with acute or convalescent COVID-19. CDR3s include the opening cysteine and the closing phenylalanine or tryptophan. D genes are given only for firm matches. Clone size is shown for a subset of rows, as once, few, many or a class of expanded clone.

j_call v_call clone_size d_call cdr3_nt cdr3_aa
TRBJ1-3 TRBV9 few NA TGTGCCAGCAGCGTAGGAGTCCAGGTCAGAAACACCATATATTTT CASSVGVQVRNTIYF
TRBJ1-4 TRBV11-2 once TRBD1 TGTGCCAGCTCTTCGGGACAGGGGACTAATGAAAAACTGTTTTTT CASSSGQGTNEKLFF
TRBJ2-2 TRBV9 NA NA TGTGCCAGCAGCGTAGCGGCGGGGAACACCGGGGAGCTGTTTTTT CASSVAAGNTGELFF
TRBJ1-3 TRBV5-5 NA TRBD1 TGTGCCAGCAGCCCAGGACAGGTACTAAGCTCTGGAAACACCATATATTTT CASSPGQVLSSGNTIYF
TRBJ2-2 TRBV18 NA NA TGTGCCAGCTCACCCATGGACATAGACACCGGGGAGCTGTTTTTT CASSPMDIDTGELFF
TRBJ1-5 TRBV24-1 few NA TGTGCCACCAGTGATTCGGGCAGGGGCAGGGGACATCAGCCCCAGCATTTT CATSDSGRGRGHQPQHF
TRBJ1-2 TRBV4-1 NA NA TGCGCCAGCAGCCACCAACAGGGATCAAACTATGGCTACACCTTC CASSHQQGSNYGYTF
TRBJ1-6 TRBV2 NA NA TGTGCCAGCAGTGGTGACGGGTTCATTCGTCGGAATAATTCACCCCTCCACTTT CASSGDGFIRRNNSPLHF
TRBJ1-4 TRBV10-3 few NA TGTGCCATCAGTATGGACATTAATGAAAAACTGTTTTTT CAISMDINEKLFF
TRBJ1-4 TRBV28 NA TRBD1 TGTGCCAGCATCCCGGACAGGGGAAATGAAAAACTGTTTTTT CASIPDRGNEKLFF
TRBJ2-7 TRBV28 NA TRBD1 TGTGCCAGCAGTTTATATCCGGACAGGCCCCCCTACGAGCAGTACTTC CASSLYPDRPPYEQYF
TRBJ1-3 TRBV27 once NA TGTGCCAGCCGAGCTCGGAGTTCAGGAAACACCATATATTTT CASRARSSGNTIYF
TRBJ1-2 TRBV3-1/TRBV3-2 NA NA TGTGCCAGCAGCCAACTCTATGGCTACACCTTC CASSQLYGYTF
TRBJ2-2 TRBV5-6 NA TRBD1 TGTGCCAGCAGCTTGGGACAGGGGTCCGGGGAGCTGTTTTTT CASSLGQGSGELFF
TRBJ1-5 TRBV4-1 NA TRBD1 TGCGCCAGCAGCCAGGCCCTTTTGGGACAGGGACACCAGCCCCAGCATTTT CASSQALLGQGHQPQHF
TRBJ1-1 TRBV27 NA NA TGTGCCAGCAGTTTATATAGTCGGAACACTGAAGCTTTCTTT CASSLYSRNTEAFF
TRBJ2-5 TRBV24-1 NA TRBD2 TGTGCCACCAGTGGTTTTCGGGGACTAGATGAGACCCAGTACTTC CATSGFRGLDETQYF
TRBJ1-2 TRBV12-3/TRBV12-4 NA NA TGTGCCAGCACCCCTCTGGGGGGGGGCTACACCTTC CASTPLGGGYTF